Included here is one T cell receptor beta chain sequence, with context. The sample belongs to a study of monozygotic twins with inflammatory bowel disease. Nested amplification of TCRalpha and TCRbeta cDNA involved two PCRs of about 16 and 10 cycles. TCRdb derives one entry per CDR3 protein from the 5' RACE reads, leaving out DNA. The table for this sample gives approximately 400,000 distinct CDR3 sequences. Germline CDR1 is MNHEY and CDR2 is SVGEGT. CDR3 length: 14 amino acids. The rearrangement links TRBV6-2 or TRBV6-3 to TRBJ1-5; as DNA is missing, the TRBD1 call by TCRdb cannot be tested. This clonotype was obtained from a human donor with ulcerative colitis or Crohn's disease, or a healthy co-twin of an affected twin (not recorded which). Sequencing was carried out using blood. The CDR3 loop is CASSYPGQGQPQHF.